This T cell receptor beta chain was sequenced during a study of CD8+ T cells in alopecia areata. Background on the study: It was oral tofacitinib, at 5 to 10 mg twice daily, that treated patients received.

This CDR3 contains 15 residues. CDR1 is SSHAT, CDR2 FNYEAQ, per germline (reference sequence). Comment on this clone: The junction shows a germline mismatch at one end, possibly a read error.

After isolation, RNA underwent reverse transcription to generate cDNA as the sequencing template. Only in-frame clones appear in the TCRdb table, and some are missing; sequencing was by immunoSEQ multiplex PCR. This sample carries fewer than 20,000 clones, less than 70% of them seen once, and the ten largest clones take roughly an eighth. Sampling of alopecia areata patients yielded lesional scalp punch biopsies as well as peripheral blood. This TCR came from a human donor with alopecia areata. This chain uses TRBV7-7 with TRBJ2-7, with TRBD1 matching 9 bases. Sample: skin. CDR3 coding DNA: TGTGCTAGCAGTTCAGGACAGGGGATTGCCTACGAGCAGTACTTC. This sequence encodes CASSSGQGIAYEQYF. The full variable domain, in which reference TRBV7-7 and TRBJ2-7 provide the parts outside the CDR3, is GAGVSQSPRYKVTKRGQDVTLRCDPISSHATLYWYQQALGQGPEFLTYFNYEAQPDKSGLPSDRFSAERPEGSISTLTIQRTEQRDSAMYRCASSSGQGIAYEQYFGPGTRLTVT.